Sequencing of this T cell receptor beta chain was carried out in a study of spatial heterogeneity in lung cancer. Whole-study context: Median follow-up for sequenced PBMC samples was roughly two years after resection, when such samples existed.

The time point denotes: blood at routine non-recurrence follow-up after resection. Whole RNA came from tumor, nontumor lung or frozen PBMC and was sequenced without being sorted. This CDR3 is built from 14 residues. Germline V lookup: CDR1 SEHNR, CDR2 FQNEAQ (reference sequence). The V end lost 4 bases, the J end lost 1 base, and 8 bases lay between the germline ends. Ten or more counts support this clonotype. MiXCR, applied by TCRdb to the 5' RACE reads, yields one record per CDR3 protein. The table lists roughly 70,000 distinct CDR3 sequences, 7.5% to 10% of them singletons, with approximately 2% in the top ten.

This TCR derives from a female donor with early-stage non-small cell lung cancer. The V call is TRBV7-9, the J call TRBJ2-4; D is ambiguous. Sequenced here: PBMCs, sampled at follow-up. CDR3 nucleotide sequence: TGTGCCAGCAGCTCTACCGGGGCCAAAAACATTCAGTACTTC. Translating it yields CASSSTGAKNIQYF.